The T cell receptor (beta chain) described here comes from a study of T cell responses to AZD1222 COVID-19 vaccine. The study's findings and limits: Baseline seropositivity characterized only a handful of AZD1222 recipients. Vaccination with two AZD1222 doses was followed by a rise in Spike-specific TCR breadth and depth. Donors were chiefly white British, with a greater number of females, and clonal diversity was perhaps underestimated. Only after the peak T cell response were repertoires sampled.

The data were produced by immunoSEQ multiplex PCR, yet TCRdb's version contains in-frame clones alone and is incomplete. The repertoire consists of over 70,000 clones, with roughly 89% occurring once and the leading ten covering 5.3%. For this clone: Its antigen is currently unknown.

CDR1 LGHDT and CDR2 YNNKEL come from the germline V gene (reference sequence). The CDR3 sequence is 16 residues long. Trimming took 0 bases from V and 3 from J, leaving 12 bases between them. This receptor was obtained from an adult who received the AZD1222 COVID-19 vaccine. The rearrangement joins TRBV3-1 (or the pseudogene TRBV3-2) to TRBJ1-3; possibly TRBD1 for D (5 bases). The specimen was peripheral blood, collected 28 days after the second AZD1222 dose. In DNA, the CDR3 is TGTGCCAGCAGCCAAGATATACAGGCCAGTGGAAACACCATATATTTT. This codes for CASSQDIQASGNTIYF.